This T cell receptor (beta chain) appears in the sequencing data of a study of OX40 agonist ivuxolimab in advanced cancers. Study-level information: Patients were given ivuxolimab, an antibody that agonizes OX40 (CD134).

Using immunoSEQ multiplex PCR, the repertoire was profiled, and TCRdb retains in-frame clones only, with some absent. The sample records approximately 160,000 clones, approximately 94% being singletons. The germline gives CDR1 SGHDN, CDR2 FVKESK. Trimming at V came to 7 bases and at J to 6 bases, leaving 11 bases not matched to a gene. This CDR3 comprises 14 residues. The sample here was CD4+ or CD8+ T cells sorted from blood, taken in a trial of the OX40 agonist ivuxolimab. The chain is built from TRBV14 and TRBJ1-2; 7 bases line up with TRBD1. The sequence derives from an adult with an advanced solid tumor such as melanoma, head and neck, liver or kidney cancer. The CDR3 coding sequence is TGTGCCAGCACGCGGACAGGACGTGCGAATGGCTACACCTTC. It is translated as CASTRTGRANGYTF.